This T cell receptor beta chain was documented in a study of cytomegalovirus exposure and HLA in healthy donors. Study-wide results and limits: Altogether, about 160 TCR beta chains were recorded as cytomegalovirus-associated.

To note about this clone: Its antigen remains unknown.

The length of the CDR3 is 14 residues. Trimming cost V 0 bases and J 5 bases; bases outside gene matches: 2. Germline values: CDR1 SGDLS, CDR2 YYNGEE. The PCR contained 60 Vbeta and 13 Jbeta primers. The method was immunoSEQ multiplex PCR; TCRdb's version includes in-frame clones alone and lacks a portion of them. Of under 200,000 clones in the sample, 75% to 80% were seen once. Sample: PBMCs. The clonotype comes from a middle-aged man in good health and CMV-seropositive. This chain joins TRBV9 and TRBJ2-3; TRBD2 matches at 8 bases. CDR3 protein: CASSVETSVDTQYF. For the CDR3, the DNA is TGTGCCAGCAGCGTAGAGACTAGCGTAGATACGCAGTATTTT.